One sample yielded the 26 T cell receptor beta chains listed below, sequenced in a study of OX40 agonist ivuxolimab in advanced cancers. Assay used: immunoSEQ multiplex PCR; TCRdb lists only in-frame clones, some missing. The sample shows tens of thousands of clones, 70% to 90% of them seen only once. Sequencing was performed on CD4+ or CD8+ T cells sorted from blood, taken in a trial of the OX40 agonist ivuxolimab. These receptors were obtained from an adult with an advanced solid tumor such as melanoma, head and neck, liver or kidney cancer.

This chain uses TRBV9 with TRBJ1-4; D ambiguous. This CDR3 has 16 residues. Germline V CDR1 and CDR2: SGDLS, YYNGEE. Trimming pared 0 bases from V and 2 bases from J, leaving 11 bases between. This chain's CDR3 is CASSVDPDRTNEKLFF. The DNA of the CDR3 is TGTGCCAGCAGCGTAGATCCGGACCGTACTAATGAAAAACTGTTTTTT.

The rearrangement joins TRBV6-6 to TRBJ2-1; TRBD2 matches 10 bases. CDR3 length equals 16 residues. V lost 6 bases, J lost 7 bases, and 12 bases stayed unmatched. Germline assignment: CDR1 MNHNY and CDR2 SVGAGI (reference sequence). CDR3: CASRLAGRLSGNEQFF. The CDR3 DNA follows: TGTGCCAGCAGACTAGCGGGAAGGTTGTCGGGAAATGAGCAGTTCTTC.

CDR3 amino acids: CASSLDRGSGETQYF. CDR3 nucleotides: TGTGCCAGCAGCTTAGACAGGGGGAGTGGAGAGACCCAGTACTTC. The chain is built from TRBV13 and TRBJ2-5; 8 bases line up with TRBD1. Germline CDR1 and CDR2: PRHDT and FYEKMQ (reference sequence). The ends lost 1 base at V and 4 bases at J; junction bases unmatched: 5. The CDR3 spans 15 residues.

The chain has TRBV7-3 and TRBJ2-1; 9 nucleotides match TRBD2. Germline CDR1 SGHTA, CDR2 FQGTGA. V trimming: 3 bases; J trimming: 5 bases; junction bases outside the gene matches: 5. The CDR3 totals 15 residues. The CDR3 DNA follows: TGTGCCAGCAGCTTGGTAGCGGGAGTAGACAATGAGCAGTTCTTC. This translates into CASSLVAGVDNEQFF.

The chain joins TRBV5-4 to TRBJ2-2; 7 bases match TRBD2. This CDR3 region has 17 residues. Per germline, CDR1 SGHNT and CDR2 YYREEE (reference sequence). The V segment lost 4 bases and the J segment 1 base; nucleotides outside the gene matches: 10. The CDR3 reads CASSMYPSGENTGELFF. Here the CDR3 DNA reads TGTGCCAGCAGCATGTACCCTAGCGGCGAGAACACCGGGGAGCTGTTTTTT.

A word on this clone: One junction end disagrees with the germline gene, perhaps due to a read error. V usage is TRBV6-6 and J usage is TRBJ1-3; 9 bases align to TRBD1. Germline values: CDR1 MNHNY, CDR2 SVGAGI (reference sequence). The CDR3 spans 15 residues. The CDR3 loop is CASRTGGGSGDTIYF. CDR3 DNA: TGTGCCAGCAGAACAGGGGGCGGCTCTGGAGACACCATATATTTT.

This chain links TRBV13 with TRBJ2-2, with 11 bases aligning to TRBD1. The V and J ends lost 4 bases and 5 bases, in that order; junction bases with no gene match: 3. This CDR3 is 15 amino acids long. Germline assignment: CDR1 PRHDT and CDR2 FYEKMQ (reference sequence). In DNA form, the CDR3 reads TGTGCCAGCAGCTCCGGGACAGGGGGGACCGGGGAGCTGTTTTTT. Residues: CASSSGTGGTGELFF.

The CDR3 protein is CASSWTGGNQPQHF. The CDR3 coding sequence is TGTGCCAGCAGTTGGACAGGGGGCAATCAGCCCCAGCATTTT. This sequence joins TRBV27 and TRBJ1-5, with TRBD1 matching 9 bases. J gave up 2 bases and V 4 bases, and 0 bases lay outside the gene matches. This CDR3 contains 14 residues. Germline CDR1 reads MNHEY; CDR2 reads SMNVEV (reference sequence).

This clone was counted between two and nine times. This rearrangement joins TRBV5-1 to TRBJ2-3, with D possibly being TRBD1 (5 bases). The V end was cut by 4 bases, the J end by 3 bases, with 15 bases between. Germline values: CDR1 SGHRS, CDR2 YFSETQ. The CDR3 is made up of 15 amino acids. CDR3 amino acids: CASSPARAVTDTQYF. In DNA form, the CDR3 reads TGCGCCAGCAGCCCTGCCAGGGCGGTGACAGATACGCAGTATTTT.

CDR3 residues: CASSQPGTGGGEQYF. The CDR3 coding sequence is TGTGCCAGCAGCCAACCCGGGACAGGGGGCGGCGAGCAGTACTTC. The chain joins TRBV6-5 to TRBJ2-7; 12 bases match TRBD1. Per germline, CDR1 MNHEY and CDR2 SVGAGI. J lost 6 bases, V lost 6 bases, and 9 bases had no gene match. CDR3 length: 15 residues.

The V call is TRBV10-1, the J call TRBJ2-4, with D possibly being TRBD1 or TRBD2 (5 bases each). V lost 3 bases and J lost 3, with 15 bases in between. Germline lookup yields CDR1 WNHNN and CDR2 SYGVQD (reference sequence). The CDR3 has 16 amino acids. The CDR3, as DNA: TGCGCCAGCAGTGATCCCGGGGCAGAAGGCAAAAACATTCAGTACTTC. This gives the protein CASSDPGAEGKNIQYF.

This sequence joins TRBV25-1 and TRBJ1-2; no firm D call. The CDR3 contains 14 residues. Trimming cost V 3 bases and J 1 base, with 9 bases left between them. The germline CDR1 and CDR2 sequences are MGHDK and SYGVNS. The CDR3, as DNA: TGTGCCAGCAGTGAGCCGTCGGTTAACTATGGCTACACCTTC. It translates to CASSEPSVNYGYTF.

The chain's CDR3 is CASSVGSLDEQFF. The CDR3 DNA sequence: TGTGCCAGCAGCGTAGGTAGCTTGGATGAGCAGTTCTTC. The chain joins TRBV9 to TRBJ2-1; no clear D gene. The V gene lost 0 bases and the J gene lost 8 bases, with 9 bases spanning the gap. From germline, CDR1 is SGDLS and CDR2 YYNGEE. The CDR3 is 13 amino acids.

The chain carries TRBV18 and TRBJ2-1, with 12 nucleotides matching TRBD2. The CDR3 is made up of 21 amino acids. With 4 bases clipped from V and 0 bases from J, the junction kept 16 bases outside the gene matches. Germline loops: CDR1 KGHSH, CDR2 LQKENI. DNA of the CDR3: TGTGCCAGCTCACAAACCGACGGACTAGCGGGAAGAGGGGGCTCCTACAATGAGCAGTTCTTC. It codes for CASSQTDGLAGRGGSYNEQFF.

V gene TRBV7-9 combines with J gene TRBJ2-3; 11 positions agree with TRBD2. The CDR3 spans 14 residues. V trimming: 2 bases; J trimming: 7 bases; junction bases outside the gene matches: 2. Per germline, CDR1 SEHNR and CDR2 FQNEAQ (reference sequence). The CDR3 protein is CASSLLAGGHTQYF. The DNA of the CDR3 is TGTGCCAGCAGCTTATTAGCGGGAGGGCATACGCAGTATTTT.

This chain links TRBV5-1 with TRBJ2-3, with 11 bases identical to TRBD2. Germline V gives CDR1 SGHRS, CDR2 YFSETQ. This CDR3 is built from 15 residues. V was pared by 4 bases and J by 5 bases, with 6 bases of the junction left unmatched. This CDR3 is CASSILAGEVDTQYF. CDR3 sequence (DNA): TGCGCCAGCAGCATACTAGCGGGAGAGGTAGATACGCAGTATTTT.

The J gene is TRBJ2-2, the V gene TRBV4-2; D uncertain. Trimming shortened V by 2 bases and J by 1 base, and 5 bases separated the two germline ends. Per the germline V gene, CDR1 is LGHNA and CDR2 is YNFKEQ. The CDR3 extends over 14 amino acids. CDR3 in DNA: TGTGCCAGCAGCCAACCTGAGAACACCGGGGAGCTGTTTTTT. It is translated as CASSQPENTGELFF.

The rearrangement joins TRBV28 to TRBJ1-1; the D is unclear. The CDR3 is 13 residues long. Germline V gene data show CDR1 as MDHEN and CDR2 as SYDVKM. The V gene lost 3 bases and the J gene lost 10 bases, with 15 bases spanning the gap. CDR3 coding DNA: TGTGCCAGCAGTTTGGCAGGCCAGTTTCCAGCTTTCTTT. Protein sequence: CASSLAGQFPAFF. The variable domain in full, completed from reference TRBV28 and TRBJ1-1, reads DVKVTQSSRYLVKRTGEKVFLECVQDMDHENMFWYRQDPGLGLRLIYFSYDVKMKEKGDIPEGYSVSREKKERFSLILESASTNQTSMYLCASSLAGQFPAFFGQGTRLTVV.

The rearrangement joins TRBV11-1 to TRBJ2-1, with no clear D. Germline assignment: CDR1 SGHAT and CDR2 FQDESV (reference sequence). This CDR3 has 13 amino acids. The V and J ends lost 3 bases and 4 bases respectively, with 7 bases between them. This CDR3 is CASSFSGYNEQFF. The DNA for the CDR3 is TGTGCCAGCAGCTTTTCAGGATACAATGAGCAGTTCTTC.

The chain combines TRBV11-3 with TRBJ1-3; D possibly corresponds to TRBD1 (6 bases). Germline CDR1 is SGHNT and CDR2 is YENEEA. V was cut by 5 bases and J by 0 bases, with 14 bases left in between. The CDR3 contains 16 residues. The CDR3 DNA sequence: TGTGCCAGCAGCCCACGGCAGGACAGCTCTGGAAACACCATATATTTT. It specifies CASSPRQDSSGNTIYF.

The chain carries TRBV27 and TRBJ2-3; tentatively, D is TRBD2 (6 bases). CDR1 and CDR2 (germline): MNHEY, SMNVEV (reference sequence). CDR3 length: 14 amino acids. V was cut by 4 bases and J by 0 bases, with 8 bases left in between. The CDR3 DNA reads TGTGCCAGCAGTTCCGGGACTAGCACAGATACGCAGTATTTT. Amino acids: CASSSGTSTDTQYF.

The rearrangement joins TRBV5-1 to TRBJ2-1; D may be TRBD1 or TRBD2 (7 bases each). Deletions cut 3 bases from V and 4 bases from J, with 23 bases between. The CDR3 is made up of 18 amino acids. The germline CDR1 and CDR2 sequences are SGHRS and YFSETQ. This chain's CDR3 is CASSSSTSRGATYNEQFF. The CDR3 nucleotides are TGCGCCAGCAGCTCGTCGACTAGCAGGGGGGCTACTTACAATGAGCAGTTCTTC.

The gene calls are TRBV6-1 and TRBJ2-7; 7 positions match TRBD2. Germline CDR1 is MNHNS and CDR2 is SASEGT. The CDR3 runs 17 residues. After removal of 0 bases from V and 2 bases from J, the junction contained 10 bases not matched to a gene. The CDR3 bases are TGTGCCAGCAGTGAAGCAGGCGGCAGGCGGGAGACCTACGAGCAGTACTTC. Protein sequence: CASSEAGGRRETYEQYF.

The chain is built from TRBV7-9 and TRBJ2-1; 9 bases map to TRBD2. With 6 bases clipped from V and 12 bases from J, the junction kept 15 bases outside the gene matches. The length of the CDR3 is 15 residues. Germline V gives CDR1 SEHNR, CDR2 FQNEAQ (reference sequence). CDR3 sequence: CASSTEGLAGLGQFF. CDR3 bases: TGTGCCAGCAGTACAGAGGGGCTAGCGGGATTAGGGCAGTTCTTC.

The J gene is TRBJ2-7, the V gene TRBV7-9; 8 bases align to TRBD1. Trimming at V came to 5 bases and at J to 2 bases, leaving 8 bases not matched to a gene. Germline-derived CDR1 and CDR2 are SEHNR and FQNEAQ (reference sequence). CDR3 size: 15 residues. The CDR3 region is CASSRPGQGTYEQYF. In DNA form, the CDR3 reads TGTGCCAGCAGCCGACCCGGACAGGGCACCTACGAGCAGTACTTC.

The V call is TRBV5-1, the J call TRBJ2-2, with TRBD2 identical over 15 bases. The V segment lost 3 bases and the J segment 5 bases; nucleotides outside the gene matches: 5. The CDR3 contains 17 residues. The germline V gene encodes CDR1 SGHRS and CDR2 YFSETQ. The CDR3 sequence: CASSWRTSGRETGELFF. The CDR3 DNA reads as TGCGCCAGCAGCTGGAGGACTAGCGGGAGGGAAACCGGGGAGCTGTTTTTT.